This T cell receptor beta chain was retrieved from a study of T cell responses to AZD1222 COVID-19 vaccine. Across the study: Second-dose timings of about 4 or about 12 weeks were pooled. Whole-study results and caveats: Spike-specific TCR depth and breadth grew after two AZD1222 doses. Spike-spanning, vaccine-associated CD4 TCRs were dominant at 160-218 and 743-854.

Germline V gene lookup returns CDR1 SGHAT and CDR2 FQDESV (reference sequence). The CDR3 has 13 amino acids. V lost 1 base and J lost 4, with 8 bases in between. Using immunoSEQ multiplex PCR, the repertoire was profiled, and TCRdb retains in-frame clones only, with some absent. The repertoire includes about 180,000 clones, 90% of them detected once, and over 1.2% sits in the top ten. This clone was detected once. What it recognizes is unknown. Other nucleotide sequences in the sample specify the same CDR3. This receptor was identified in an adult in good health. The genes are TRBV11-1 and TRBJ2-7; D unclear. This specimen consisted of peripheral blood, obtained on day 0 of AZD1222 vaccination. CDR3 residues: CASSLEQNYEQYF. The DNA for the CDR3 is TGTGCCAGCAGCTTAGAACAGAATTACGAGCAGTACTTC. Combining the CDR3 with reference TRBV11-1 and TRBJ2-7 gives the whole variable domain EAEVAQSPRYKITEKSQAVAFWCDPISGHATLYWYRQILGQGPELLVQFQDESVVDDSQLPKDRFSAERLKGVDSTLKIQPAELGDSAMYLCASSLEQNYEQYFGPGTRLTVT.